A selection of T cell receptor beta chains follows, all from one sample in a study of identical twins. MiXCR, applied by TCRdb to the 5' RACE reads, yields one record per CDR3 protein. The table includes hundreds of thousands of distinct CDR3 sequences, less than 9% detected once. This sample was also put to use in a study of yellow fever vaccine responses in identical twins.

The material sequenced was memory (CD45RO+) T cells sorted from blood. These receptors came from a woman aged 18-30 years in good health. Each CDR3 is given with its conserved first and last residue. The D gene is left open where the match is weak. Some rows mark clone size as missing; the rest say once, few, many or name a class of expanded clone.

v_gene	d_gene	abundance	j_gene	CDR3nt	CDR3aa
TRBV20-1	NA	many	TRBJ1-5	TGCAGTGCTAGGATCGCCAGCAATCAGCCCCAGCATTTT	CSARIASNQPQHF
TRBV28	NA	many	TRBJ2-7	TGTGCCAGCAGTCGACAGACAGACTCCTACGAGCAGTACTTC	CASSRQTDSYEQYF
TRBV5-1	NA	many	TRBJ1-4	TGCGCCAGCAGCTTGATCGGGACACAGCACCTGAGGGAAAAACTGTTTTTT	CASSLIGTQHLREKLFF
TRBV3-1	NA	NA	TRBJ2-2	TGTGCCAGCAGCAGGGGAGGCGGGGAGCTGTTTTTT	CASSRGGGELFF
TRBV7-9	TRBD2	once	TRBJ2-1	TGTTCCAGCCCTAGCGGGGGGGACAGCGAGCAGTTCTTC	CSSPSGGDSEQFF
TRBV20-1	TRBD2	few	TRBJ2-1	TGCAGTCGACTAGCGGGGGTACGGGAGCAGTTCTTC	CSRLAGVREQFF
TRBV5-1	NA	many	TRBJ2-3	TGCGCCAGCCATACAGAGCGCACAGATACGCAGTATTTT	CASHTERTDTQYF
TRBV11-2	NA	NA	TRBJ2-1	TGTGCCAGCAGCCCCGGTGTAAGGACAGCCGTTTTAATGAGGCAGTTCTTC	CASSPGVRTAVLMRQFF
TRBV20-1	NA	many	TRBJ2-2	TGCAGTGCGGTTGACAGGCTGCCCGGGGAGCTGTTTTTT	CSAVDRLPGELFF
TRBV5-1	NA	many	TRBJ2-7	TGCGCCAGCAGCTTGGATGTATCCCTTGGGGACGAGCAGTACTTC	CASSLDVSLGDEQYF
TRBV28	NA	NA	TRBJ2-7	TGTGCCAGCAGGAGGGGGTCGCGCTGGGAGCAGTACTTC	CASRRGSRWEQYF
TRBV5-1	TRBD1	NA	TRBJ2-1	TGCGCCAGCAGCACGGGACAGGGGATCGGGAACAATGAGCAGTTCTTC	CASSTGQGIGNNEQFF
TRBV28	NA	NA	TRBJ1-6	TGTGCCAGCAGTATACCTCCGGTTGCACCCCTCCACTTT	CASSIPPVAPLHF
TRBV29-1	NA	many	TRBJ2-5	TGCAGCGTGGGGTCCCCGGAGACCCAGTACTTC	CSVGSPETQYF
TRBV28	NA	NA	TRBJ2-1	TGTGCCAGCAGTCCCGGACTCGTTCCGTTCTTC	CASSPGLVPFF
TRBV28	NA	NA	TRBJ2-3	TGTGCCAGCAGTATAAGGGAGCAGGCGGATACGCAGTATTTT	CASSIREQADTQYF
TRBV2	NA	many	TRBJ2-7	TGTGCCAGCAGTGATGGGCAGAGATACGAGCAGTACTTC	CASSDGQRYEQYF